This T cell receptor (beta chain) was found in a study of T cell repertoires in aging, cancer and after chemotherapy. About the study: Glioblastoma patients receiving temozolomide-based therapy gave paired samples before and after chemotherapy.

Study-level results: In healthy donors, age-related TCR diversity loss mainly reflected lost richness. Age-matched healthy donors had significantly more diverse, less clonal blood TCR repertoires than untreated cancer patients.

To note about this clonotype: The antigen is undetermined.

Amplification of TCR beta used genomic DNA extracted from peripheral blood. Multiplex touch-down PCR with TRB-A/B primers amplified rearranged V-D-J TRB sequences. TCRdb redid the calling of the multiplex PCR reads with MiXCR, one entry per CDR3 protein. The sample has about 8,000 distinct CDR3 sequences, around 50% seen once. The sample was blood. The source of this sequence is a human donor with a solid tumor.

The CDR3 coding sequence is TGCGCCAGCAGCCTGGATGACAGGGTTTTCTATGGCTACACCTTC. Protein sequence: CASSLDDRVFYGYTF. This chain connects TRBV5-1 to TRBJ1-2, with 7 bases lining up with TRBD1. Germline V gene sequence: CDR1 SGHRS, CDR2 YFSETQ. The CDR3 covers 15 residues. V trimming: 4 bases; J trimming: 4 bases; junction bases outside the gene matches: 10.